This T cell receptor beta chain appears in the sequencing data of a study of T cells in Graves' hyperthyroidism and ophthalmopathy. Amplified TCR beta CDR3 regions came from RNA transcripts. HTBI primers were used for first-round RT-PCR of the TCR CDR3. TCRdb reprocessed the multiplex PCR reads via MiXCR and lists one record per CDR3 protein. The profile covers around 700,000 distinct CDR3 sequences, with roughly a sixth appearing a single time and approximately 15% taken by the ten largest. This CDR3 is built from 14 residues. Germline V gene data show CDR1 as SGHAT and CDR2 as FQNNGV. V dropped 1 base and J dropped 6 bases, with 7 bases sitting between them.

The sequenced sample consisted of blood. The chain couples TRBV11-2 to TRBJ1-6; no definite D call. This TCR was recovered from a woman in her fifties or sixties with Graves' hyperthyroidism that later progressed to Graves' ophthalmopathy. DNA of the CDR3: TGTGCCAGCAGCTTAGGGGTATCTAATTCACCCCTCCACTTT. Its translation is CASSLGVSNSPLHF. Combining the CDR3 with reference TRBV11-2 and TRBJ1-6 gives the whole variable domain EAGVAQSPRYKIIEKRQSVAFWCNPISGHATLYWYQQILGQGPKLLIQFQNNGVVDDSQLPKDRFSAERLKGVDSTLKIQPAKLEDSAVYLCASSLGVSNSPLHFGNGTRLTVT.